The rows below give T cell receptor beta chains drawn from one sample of a study of PD-1 blockade in classical Hodgkin lymphoma. Sequencing was performed with immunoSEQ multiplex PCR; in TCRdb, only in-frame clones are kept and a portion is missing. The table records approximately 44,000 clones, 65% to 80% of them present only once. The sequencing here drew on peripheral blood mononuclear cells (PBMCs), taken at baseline. These TCRs come from a human donor with classical Hodgkin lymphoma. The conserved cysteine and the conserved F or W are not part of the CDR3 here. Fields, in order: J gene, V gene, CDR3 protein.

J gene: TRBJ1-2; V gene: TRBV30; CDR3 protein: AWRLRGWNYGYT
J gene: TRBJ1-4; V gene: TRBV7-2; CDR3 protein: ASSLVWTANEKLF
J gene: TRBJ2-3; V gene: TRBV6-5; CDR3 protein: ASRPGEITDTQY
J gene: TRBJ1-5; V gene: TRBV9; CDR3 protein: ASSVVPDSNQPQH
J gene: TRBJ1-1; V gene: TRBV10-3; CDR3 protein: AIIPDRQNTEAF
J gene: TRBJ1-2; V gene: TRBV6-1; CDR3 protein: ASSEGKPYGYT
J gene: TRBJ2-6; V gene: TRBV30; CDR3 protein: AWNGGGGANVLT
J gene: TRBJ2-1; V gene: TRBV29-1; CDR3 protein: SVERGASGF
J gene: TRBJ2-2; V gene: TRBV7-2; CDR3 protein: ASSLVPSGWGMNTGELF
J gene: TRBJ1-1; V gene: TRBV6-5; CDR3 protein: ASSYSRTVTEAF
J gene: TRBJ2-2; V gene: TRBV14; CDR3 protein: ASSQETFTGGTGELF
J gene: TRBJ2-2; V gene: TRBV30; CDR3 protein: AWSTGTGGWELF
J gene: TRBJ2-6; V gene: TRBV18; CDR3 protein: ASSPRSPGPLPGANVLT
J gene: TRBJ1-2; V gene: TRBV6-6; CDR3 protein: ASSYSQGAGGYT
J gene: TRBJ1-2; V gene: TRBV9; CDR3 protein: ASSVDNLWGYT
J gene: TRBJ2-5; V gene: TRBV28; CDR3 protein: ASGLGQETQY
J gene: TRBJ2-7; V gene: TRBV28; CDR3 protein: ASRGRGTGFYEQY
J gene: TRBJ1-4; V gene: TRBV28; CDR3 protein: ASSLFLPDEKLF
J gene: TRBJ1-4; V gene: TRBV27; CDR3 protein: ASRTTSTGPREKLF
J gene: TRBJ2-2; V gene: TRBV10-3; CDR3 protein: AISELTSVAGELF
J gene: NA; V gene: TRBV29-1; CDR3 protein: SVEPDGRGLQETQY
J gene: TRBJ2-2; V gene: TRBV30; CDR3 protein: AWRWGPNTGELF
J gene: TRBJ2-2; V gene: TRBV7-3; CDR3 protein: ASSSPTENTGELF
J gene: TRBJ1-1; V gene: TRBV19; CDR3 protein: ASGTEPFEAF
J gene: TRBJ1-1; V gene: TRBV6-5; CDR3 protein: ASSPSWSGAF
J gene: TRBJ2-7; V gene: TRBV10-2; CDR3 protein: ASSDPDRVGEQY
J gene: TRBJ2-7; V gene: TRBV28; CDR3 protein: ASSPSLLGTYEQY